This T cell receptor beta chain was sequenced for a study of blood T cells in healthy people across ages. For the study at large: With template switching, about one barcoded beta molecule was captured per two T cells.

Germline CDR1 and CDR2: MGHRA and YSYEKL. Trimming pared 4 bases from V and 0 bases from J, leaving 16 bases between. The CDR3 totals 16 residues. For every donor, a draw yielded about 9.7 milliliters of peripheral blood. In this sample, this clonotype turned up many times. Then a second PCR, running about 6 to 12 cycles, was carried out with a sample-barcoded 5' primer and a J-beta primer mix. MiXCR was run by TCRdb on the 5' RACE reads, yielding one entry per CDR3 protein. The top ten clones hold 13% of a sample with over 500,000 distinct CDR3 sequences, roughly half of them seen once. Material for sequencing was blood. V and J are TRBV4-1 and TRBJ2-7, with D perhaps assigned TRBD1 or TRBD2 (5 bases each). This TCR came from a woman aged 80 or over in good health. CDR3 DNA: TGCGCCAGCAGCCGGAGTCGGGACGGAATCTCCTACGAGCAGTACTTC. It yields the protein CASSRSRDGISYEQYF.